The rows below give T cell receptor beta chains drawn from one sample of a study of cytomegalovirus exposure and HLA in healthy donors. TCRdb's table, derived via immunoSEQ multiplex PCR, lists solely in-frame clones and lacks some. The table has tens of thousands of clones, 67% seen once; the top ten hold about 6.9%. The sample consisted of PBMCs. All receptors come from a woman between 50 and 59 years old in good health and CMV-seropositive. CDR3s include the opening cysteine and the closing phenylalanine or tryptophan.

TRBJ2-3 | TRBV10-3 | CAISDGSRGDTQYF
TRBJ2-1 | TRBV5-4 | CASSLGLAGENEQFF
TRBJ2-3 | TRBV18 | CASSPSPGTDTQYF
TRBJ1-3 | TRBV7-9 | CSSSLVYALVNSGNTIYF
TRBJ2-2 | TRBV2 | CASSVTVTGELFF
TRBJ1-2 | TRBV9 | CASSVGVSTGGDGYTF
TRBJ1-2 | TRBV6-1 | CASSVPTDRPHVGYTF
TRBJ1-3 | TRBV5-4 | CASSIDRGNTIYF
TRBJ1-1 | TRBV12-5 | CASGLDGSWTEAFF
TRBJ2-2 | TRBV7-3 | CASSLGTGVTGELFF
TRBJ2-2 | TRBV6-6 | CASSYGLGTGELFF
TRBJ2-5 | TRBV21-1 | CASSKGLASQETQYF
TRBJ1-1 | TRBV27 | CASSPPGVRNTEAFF
TRBJ2-3 | TRBV5-4 | CASISLSGGESSTDTQYF
TRBJ2-7 | TRBV2 | CASREGQGAPGQYF
TRBJ1-2 | TRBV18 | CASSLDRTGKNYGYTF
TRBJ1-4 | TRBV9 | CASSPRTGDEKLFF
TRBJ1-1 | TRBV30 | CAWSSQVSTEAFF
TRBJ2-7 | TRBV27 | CASSGGLPAREQYF
TRBJ1-2 | TRBV4-1 | CASSPLGEPNYGYTF
. | TRBV7-2 | CASSTRQGILSEQYF
TRBJ1-1 | TRBV5-1 | CASSLANTEAFF
TRBJ2-2 | TRBV5-1 | CASTRTGSSTGELFF
TRBJ2-3 | TRBV11-2 | CASSTGTDTQYF
TRBJ1-1 | TRBV19 | CASSIDWAGAEAFF
TRBJ2-5 | TRBV19 | CASSGLAGALRETQYF
TRBJ2-1 | TRBV28 | CASSVLAGGYNEQFF
TRBJ2-1 | TRBV5-1 | CASSRGLAISSEQFF
TRBJ2-3 | TRBV6-5 | CASSFRGMADTQYF
TRBJ2-5 | TRBV14 | CASSLTLSGGETQYF
TRBJ2-7 | TRBV12-5 | CASGLISGVDEQYF
TRBJ2-1 | TRBV4-2 | CASSLTGGGNYNEQFF
TRBJ1-2 | TRBV2 | CASSEAPPGGYTF
TRBJ1-1 | TRBV5-1 | CASTTEMNTEAFF
TRBJ1-2 | TRBV7-9 | CSSSYRDRGYTF
TRBJ1-4 | TRBV28 | CASRPGGEKLFF
TRBJ2-5 | TRBV9 | CASSVAGWETQYF
TRBJ1-2 | TRBV5-8 | CASSLLGRLHTF
TRBJ2-2 | TRBV10-2 | CASSAGTSGGADVVGELFF
TRBJ1-1 | TRBV11-1 | CASSKRTGGVNTEAFF
TRBJ2-5 | TRBV28 | CASRPSLAGVGETQYF
TRBJ1-3 | TRBV9 | CASSGIPTVSGNTIYF
TRBJ2-1 | TRBV7-9 | CASSSRDRANEQFF
TRBJ1-4 | TRBV10-1 | CASGGRYRATNEKLFF
TRBJ2-1 | TRBV28 | CASSLIHSGGSYNEQFF
TRBJ1-5 | TRBV4-1 | CASSPGDRGLHF
TRBJ1-5 | TRBV7-2 | CASSLGIGGGRNQPQHF
TRBJ2-5 | TRBV12-5 | CASGGVGETQYF
TRBJ1-1 | TRBV6-1 | CAIQRGWDDAQAFF